The 27 T cell receptor beta chains in this list originate from one sample, sequenced in a study of T cells in Graves' hyperthyroidism and ophthalmopathy. Amplification of TCR beta CDR3 regions was performed using RNA transcripts as template. The primer set for the first-round RT-PCR of the TCR CDR3 was HTBI. From the multiplex PCR reads, TCRdb called clonotypes with MiXCR, one entry per CDR3 protein. The sample records 500,000 or so distinct CDR3 sequences, roughly 17% being singletons. Sequencing was done on a sample of blood. These receptor sequences come from a woman younger than 30 with Graves' ophthalmopathy.

There are many counts of this clonotype. J is TRBJ2-5 and V is TRBV2, with D unclear. CDR3 length equals 14 residues. V lost 7 bases, J lost 1 base, and 13 bases lay in between. The germline CDR1 and CDR2 sequences are SNHLY and FYNNEI. The CDR3 DNA is TGTGCCAGCAACGCCGGGTTCATCCAAGAGACCCAGTACTTC. It is translated as CASNAGFIQETQYF.

Points on this clonotype: A much more abundant neighbour one base away suggests this may be a read error. V usage is TRBV5-1 and J usage is TRBJ2-1; perhaps D is TRBD1 or TRBD2 (5 bases each). The J call could be wrong; TRBJ2-7 is a better fit for the DNA end. Germline lookup yields CDR1 SGHRS and CDR2 YFSETQ. The CDR3 is made up of 14 amino acids. CDR3 amino acids: CASSSGTIGDEQYF. The CDR3 DNA reads as TGCGCCAGCAGCTCAGGGACCATTGGCGATGAGCAGTACTTC.

This clonotype has ten or more counts. The V call is TRBV30, the J call TRBJ1-6; 9 nucleotides align to TRBD1. This CDR3 region has 13 residues. Germline assignment: CDR1 GTSNPN and CDR2 SVGIG (reference sequence). V was clipped by 1 base and J by 9 bases; unmatched bases: 1. The DNA of the CDR3 is TGTGCCTGGAGTGCGGGACAGGGTTCACCCCTCCACTTT. Amino acids: CAWSAGQGSPLHF.

This clonotype appeared many times. This rearrangement joins TRBV6-2 or TRBV6-3 to TRBJ2-2, with D unclear. Germline V gene sequence: CDR1 MNHEY, CDR2 SVGEGT. The CDR3 spans 13 residues. The germline V and J ends were trimmed by 8 bases and 0 bases, with 7 bases remaining between them. CDR3 loop: CASERANTGELFF. The CDR3 DNA reads as TGTGCCAGCGAAAGGGCGAACACCGGGGAGCTGTTTTTT.

This clonotype has at least ten counts. This chain joins TRBV24-1 and TRBJ2-3; D is undetermined. The CDR3 covers 12 residues. The V end was cut by 3 bases, the J end by 4 bases, with 4 bases between. Germline V lookup: CDR1 KGHDR, CDR2 SFDVKD. As DNA, the CDR3 is TGTGCCACCAGTGATACCGCAGATACGCAGTATTTT. Protein sequence: CATSDTADTQYF.

Of note for this clonotype: The conserved final phenylalanine or tryptophan is absent from the CDR3, which likely points to a read error. In nucleotides, the CDR3 is TGTGCCAGCAGTTTCCGGGACAGCTCCTACGAGCAGTACCTC. Translating gives CASSFRDSSYEQYL. The rearrangement joins TRBV28 to TRBJ2-7; 7 bases line up with TRBD1. This CDR3 region has 14 residues. CDR1 MDHEN and CDR2 SYDVKM come from the germline V gene. V shed 3 bases and J 0 bases; nucleotides not matched to a gene: 2.

This clonotype came up many times. This chain joins TRBV27 and TRBJ2-1; 7 positions agree with TRBD2. Trimming cost V 3 bases and J 2 bases; bases outside gene matches: 4. The CDR3 covers 15 residues. Germline CDR1 and CDR2: MNHEY and SMNVEV (reference sequence). CDR3 residues: CASSFSGGTYNEQFF. Written as DNA, the CDR3 is TGTGCCAGCAGTTTTTCCGGGGGGACCTACAATGAGCAGTTCTTC.

This clonotype was detected ten times or more. The chain recombines TRBV27 with TRBJ2-1, with D maybe TRBD2 (11 bases). This CDR3 has 17 residues. Germline lookup yields CDR1 MNHEY and CDR2 SMNVEV (reference sequence). V gave up 5 bases and J gave up 8 bases, with 25 bases separating them. This chain's CDR3 is CASSTLDRGTSGDEQFF. The CDR3 coding sequence is TGTGCCAGCAGTACCCTGGACAGGGGGACTAGCGGAGATGAGCAGTTCTTC.

At least ten counts were recorded for this clonotype. The V gene is TRBV28, the J gene TRBJ2-3; 9 nucleotides match TRBD2. Per the germline V gene, CDR1 is MDHEN and CDR2 is SYDVKM. CDR3 length: 16 amino acids. The trim removed 5 bases at V and 5 bases at J, leaving 11 bases unmatched. The CDR3 DNA sequence: TGTGCCAGCAGTCCACACTCTAGCGGGGCGGTAGATACGCAGTATTTT. Translated, it gives CASSPHSSGAVDTQYF. Looking up the rest from reference TRBV28 and TRBJ2-3 gives the full variable domain: DVKVTQSSRYLVKRTGEKVFLECVQDMDHENMFWYRQDPGLGLRLIYFSYDVKMKEKGDIPEGYSVSREKKERFSLILESASTNQTSMYLCASSPHSSGAVDTQYFGPGTRLTVL.

Many counts were recorded for this clonotype. The DNA for the CDR3 is TGCGCCAGCAGCTTGGAGCGGTACACAGATACGCAGTATTTT. It is translated as CASSLERYTDTQYF. The rearrangement uses TRBV5-1 and TRBJ2-3; possibly TRBD2 for D (5 bases). V lost 0 bases and J 2 bases, leaving 7 bases between the germline ends. This CDR3 has 14 amino acids. Germline V gene sequence: CDR1 SGHRS, CDR2 YFSETQ.

This clonotype was detected many times. V is TRBV11-2 and J is TRBJ1-1, with D tentatively TRBD1 (5 bases). The CDR3 spans 15 residues. Trimming took 0 bases from V and 11 from J, leaving 19 bases between them. The germline CDR1 and CDR2 sequences are SGHAT and FQNNGV. The CDR3 region is CASSLESDRSYGAFF. The CDR3, as DNA: TGTGCCAGCAGCTTAGAGTCTGACAGATCCTACGGGGCTTTCTTT.

The chain carries TRBV5-8 and TRBJ1-1; no firm D call. Germline CDR1 is SGHTS and CDR2 is YDEGEE. The CDR3 consists of 15 residues. Trimming shortened V by 0 bases and J by 0 bases, and 9 bases separated the two germline ends. The CDR3 nucleotides are TGTGCCAGCAGCTTGGTTGTGGCTATGAACACTGAAGCTTTCTTT. Its translation: CASSLVVAMNTEAFF.

At least ten counts were recorded for this clonotype. This chain connects TRBV20-1 to TRBJ2-5; 10 nucleotides match TRBD2. The V segment lost 4 bases and the J segment 5 bases; nucleotides outside the gene matches: 7. CDR1 is DFQATT and CDR2 is SNEGSKA in the germline V gene (reference sequence). The CDR3 extends over 14 amino acids. DNA of the CDR3: TGCAGTGCTATTCTAGCGGGAGACGTCGAGACCCAGTACTTC. Amino acids: CSAILAGDVETQYF.

As for this clonotype: A much larger clone sits a single nucleotide away, making a read error possible. The rearrangement uses TRBV30 and TRBJ1-3; the D gene is possibly TRBD1 (5 bases). The CDR3 length is 14 residues. Deletions cut 3 bases from V and 0 bases from J, with 9 bases between. CDR1 is GTSNPN and CDR2 is SVGIG in the germline V gene (reference sequence). CDR3 bases: TGTGCCTGGAGCCCTGACAGCTCTGGAAACACCATATATTTT. This gives the protein CAWSPDSSGNTIYF.

The table lists this clonotype with many counts. J is TRBJ1-1 and V is TRBV5-1; 10 bases agree with TRBD1. The CDR3 runs to 16 residues. Germline V CDR1 and CDR2: SGHRS, YFSETQ. Trimming cost V 3 bases and J 4 bases; bases outside gene matches: 9. The CDR3 sequence is CASSYGTGATATEAFF. The CDR3 DNA reads as TGCGCCAGCAGCTATGGGACAGGGGCGACGGCCACTGAAGCTTTCTTT.

This clonotype was seen at least ten times. The chain recombines TRBV18 with TRBJ2-3; D not certain. Trimming removed 3 bases at V and 6 bases at J, with 4 bases between. This CDR3 region has 11 residues. CDR1 and CDR2 (germline): KGHSH, LQKENI. CDR3 residues: CASSPGDTQYF. CDR3 bases: TGTGCCAGCTCACCGGGGGATACGCAGTATTTT.

The sample holds a few counts of this clonotype. The rearrangement uses TRBV27 and TRBJ1-5; D remains ambiguous. This CDR3 has 13 amino acids. V was clipped by 3 bases and J by 6 bases, with 9 bases between them. Germline CDR1 and CDR2: MNHEY and SMNVEV (reference sequence). The CDR3 nucleotides are TGTGCCAGCAGTTTGACGATAATTCAGCCCCAGCATTTT. Protein sequence: CASSLTIIQPQHF.

This clonotype turned up a few times. This chain joins TRBV7-9 and TRBJ1-1; D is possibly TRBD1 (6 bases). Per the germline V gene, CDR1 is SEHNR and CDR2 is FQNEAQ (reference sequence). V dropped 5 bases and J dropped 6 bases, with 16 bases sitting between them. The CDR3 spans 14 residues. This CDR3 is CASSPLMGGSEAFF. CDR3 bases: TGTGCCAGCAGCCCCCTTATGGGGGGCTCTGAAGCTTTCTTT.

This clonotype appeared many times. This sequence joins TRBV12-3 or TRBV12-4 and TRBJ1-1; maybe TRBD1 (5 bases). V lost 5 bases and J 8 bases, leaving 6 bases between the germline ends. The CDR3 spans 10 residues. DNA for the CDR3: TGTGCCAGCAGTCGGACAGAAGCTTTCTTT. This translates into CASSRTEAFF.

This chain links TRBV28 with TRBJ2-2, with D maybe TRBD1 (6 bases). The CDR3 is 14 amino acids. Germline CDR1 is MDHEN and CDR2 is SYDVKM. V was clipped by 2 bases and J by 7 bases, with 11 bases between them. CDR3 nucleotide sequence: TGTGCCAGCAGTTTACAGGGGCGCGGCGGGGAGCTGTTTTTT. As protein: CASSLQGRGGELFF.

V is TRBV6-5 and J is TRBJ1-2; 9 bases fit TRBD1. Trimming removed 4 bases from V and 8 bases from J; junction bases left unmatched: 11. The CDR3 runs to 15 residues. Germline CDR1 and CDR2: MNHEY and SVGAGI. CDR3 amino acids: CASSWGQGALGGYTF. The CDR3 DNA reads TGTGCCAGCAGTTGGGGACAGGGAGCCCTCGGGGGCTACACCTTC.

This clonotype was found many times. The rearrangement links TRBV20-1 to TRBJ1-5; a weak D match, TRBD1 (6 bases). This CDR3 comprises 12 residues. Trimming removed 4 bases at V and 5 bases at J, with 9 bases between. Per germline, CDR1 DFQATT and CDR2 SNEGSKA (reference sequence). CDR3 sequence: CSANREHQPQHF. Written as DNA, the CDR3 is TGCAGTGCTAACAGGGAGCATCAGCCCCAGCATTTT.

This clonotype has ten or more counts. The genes are TRBV6-1 and TRBJ1-2; D perhaps matches TRBD1 (5 bases). V lost 6 bases to trimming and J lost 7 bases, with 15 bases between them. The CDR3 extends over 13 amino acids. Looked up from germline, CDR1 is MNHNS and CDR2 is SASEGT. This chain's CDR3 is CASSRSSRGGYTF. CDR3 coding DNA: TGTGCCAGCAGCCGTAGCTCTAGGGGTGGCTACACCTTC.

This clonotype has a handful of counts. V gene TRBV19 combines with J gene TRBJ2-1, with TRBD2 matching 11 bases. The V gene's germline CDR1 is LNHDA and CDR2 SQIVND (reference sequence). The J segment lost 8 bases and the V segment lost 6 bases, leaving 9 bases of the junction unmatched. The CDR3 is 15 amino acids. The CDR3 loop reads CASSATSGSTYEQFF. The CDR3 bases are TGTGCCAGTAGCGCTACTAGCGGGAGCACATATGAGCAGTTCTTC.

This rearrangement joins TRBV4-1 to TRBJ2-3, with D tentatively TRBD2 (6 bases). V was shortened by 4 bases and J by 3 bases, with 20 bases between the two germline ends. CDR3 length: 17 residues. Germline V gene lookup returns CDR1 MGHRA and CDR2 YSYEKL. The CDR3 loop is CASSRLVGSHETDTQYF. The CDR3 nucleotides read TGCGCCAGCAGCCGATTGGTCGGGAGCCATGAAACAGATACGCAGTATTTT.

The chain combines TRBV6-2 or TRBV6-3 with TRBJ1-5; 9 nucleotides line up with TRBD1. V trimming: 5 bases; J trimming: 9 bases; junction bases outside the gene matches: 5. The CDR3 covers 13 residues. Germline CDR1 MNHEY, CDR2 SVGEGT. CDR3 DNA sequence: TGTGCCAGCAGTCGGACAGGGGTGGCGCCCCAGCATTTT. This codes for CASSRTGVAPQHF.

This clonotype came up many times. V gene TRBV29-1 combines with J gene TRBJ2-1; D is uncertain. With 2 bases removed from V and 1 base from J, the gap between germline ends came to 12 bases. The CDR3 length is 15 residues. CDR1 SQVTM and CDR2 ANQGSEA come from the germline V gene. In DNA, the CDR3 is TGCAGCGTTGAATTTGGCGAAAGGTCCTACAATGAGCAGTTCTTC. Translating gives CSVEFGERSYNEQFF.